The 21 T cell receptor beta chains given below trace back to one sample, sequenced in a study of shared clonotypes between healthy human individuals. Generated by immunoSEQ multiplex PCR, the TCRdb table keeps only in-frame clones and is missing some. The sample has more than 150,000 clones, approximately 60% seen once. Sequenced: memory CD4+ T cells sorted from blood. Subset: CD45RA-negative fraction. The receptor set was obtained from a man aged 25-45 years in good health.

This clone was detected only a few times. This sequence joins TRBV27 and TRBJ1-2, with 10 nucleotides matching TRBD1. CDR3 length: 15 amino acids. The J segment lost 2 bases and the V segment lost 5 bases, leaving 5 bases of the junction unmatched. CDR1 MNHEY and CDR2 SMNVEV come from the germline V gene (reference sequence). CDR3 protein: CASSPRTGGNYGYTF. The DNA for the CDR3 is TGTGCCAGCAGTCCCCGGACAGGGGGAAACTATGGCTACACCTTC.

The chain recombines TRBV6-5 with TRBJ1-5; D not certain. V lost 4 bases and J 0 bases, leaving 13 bases between the germline ends. The germline V gene encodes CDR1 MNHEY and CDR2 SVGAGI. CDR3 length: 16 residues. In DNA, the CDR3 is TGTGCCAGCAGTTTCCGGGCGGCGGGTAGCAATCAGCCCCAGCATTTT. Translated, it gives CASSFRAAGSNQPQHF.

V gene TRBV28 combines with J gene TRBJ1-3, with a tentative D call TRBD1 (6 bases). Germline V gene data show CDR1 as MDHEN and CDR2 as SYDVKM. The CDR3 is 16 residues long. V shed 6 bases and J shed 0 bases, with 15 bases lying between them. The CDR3 protein is CASSRDKRFSGNTIYF. In DNA form, the CDR3 reads TGTGCCAGCAGCAGGGACAAGCGGTTCTCTGGAAACACCATATATTTT.

The chain is built from TRBV6-5 and TRBJ2-2; 8 positions match TRBD1. The CDR3 sequence is 15 residues long. V lost 10 bases to trimming and J lost 5 bases; unmatched junction nucleotides: 12. Germline V lookup: CDR1 MNHEY, CDR2 SVGAGI. CDR3 amino acids: CATHKQGVKTGELFF. CDR3 DNA sequence: TGTGCCACTCACAAACAGGGGGTAAAGACCGGGGAGCTGTTTTTT.

V gene TRBV29-1 combines with J gene TRBJ2-7, with 9 bases aligning to TRBD1. V was clipped by 1 base and J by 3 bases; unmatched bases: 22. Looked up from germline, CDR1 is SQVTM and CDR2 is ANQGSEA. There are 20 residues in the CDR3. The CDR3 sequence: CSVEVLRDRDSNTPHYEQYF. The CDR3 bases are TGCAGCGTTGAAGTCCTCCGGGACAGGGATTCCAACACGCCGCACTACGAGCAGTACTTC.

The chain has TRBV6-1 and TRBJ2-1; 9 nucleotides line up with TRBD2. Germline CDR1 reads MNHNS; CDR2 reads SASEGT. V lost 5 bases, J lost 10 bases, and 12 bases stayed unmatched. CDR3 length: 15 amino acids. CDR3 in DNA: TGTGCCAGCAGTTCCAGCAGCGGGAGGATCACGGAGCAGTTCTTC. It yields the protein CASSSSSGRITEQFF.

This chain uses TRBV4-3 with TRBJ2-1; possible D gene TRBD1, 7 bases. CDR1 is LGHNA and CDR2 is YSLEER in the germline V gene. V was pared by 3 bases and J by 3 bases, with 12 bases between. The CDR3 runs 15 residues. CDR3 in amino acids: CASSHRQGGYNEQFF. The CDR3 DNA reads TGCGCCAGCAGCCACCGGCAGGGGGGCTACAATGAGCAGTTCTTC.

V gene TRBV7-3 combines with J gene TRBJ2-1; TRBD1 aligns across 10 bases. Germline CDR1 and CDR2: SGHTA and FQGTGA. The V and J ends lost 5 bases and 9 bases, in that order; junction bases with no gene match: 7. The CDR3 has 14 residues. The CDR3 DNA reads TGTGCCAGCAGCGACGGGACAGGGGAAGGTGAGCAGTTCTTC. It specifies CASSDGTGEGEQFF.

The chain links TRBV2 to TRBJ2-2, with TRBD2 matching 7 bases. Germline V CDR1 and CDR2: SNHLY, FYNNEI. This CDR3 is built from 13 residues. Trimming cost V 5 bases and J 6 bases; bases outside gene matches: 3. Here the CDR3 reads CASSPGLAGELFF. The DNA of the CDR3 is TGTGCCAGCAGTCCCGGACTAGCCGGGGAGCTGTTTTTT.

V usage is TRBV11-3 and J usage is TRBJ2-1, with D tentatively TRBD1 or TRBD2 (5 bases each). Germline assignment: CDR1 SGHNT and CDR2 YENEEA. With 4 bases removed from V and 10 bases from J, the gap between germline ends came to 14 bases. The CDR3 runs to 13 residues. The chain's CDR3 is CASSSGRDPEQFF. CDR3 bases: TGTGCCAGCAGCTCGGGACGGGACCCGGAGCAGTTCTTC. Full variable domain (missing parts from reference TRBV11-3 and TRBJ2-1): EAGVVQSPRYKIIEKKQPVAFWCNPISGHNTLYWYLQNLGQGPELLIRYENEEAVDDSQLPKDRFSAERLKGVDSTLKIQPAELGDSAVYLCASSSGRDPEQFFGPGTRLTVL.

This chain uses TRBV27 with TRBJ2-2; D call uncertain. The germline V and J ends were trimmed by 5 bases and 1 base, with 5 bases remaining between them. CDR1 and CDR2 from the germline V gene are MNHEY and SMNVEV (reference sequence). This CDR3 has 13 amino acids. The CDR3 bases are TGTGCCAGCAGTCAGTTGAACACCGGGGAGCTGTTTTTT. Translating gives CASSQLNTGELFF.

V gene TRBV10-1 combines with J gene TRBJ2-1, with 10 bases fitting TRBD2. After removal of 6 bases from V and 8 bases from J, the junction contained 10 bases not matched to a gene. Germline CDR1 is WNHNN and CDR2 is SYGVQD (reference sequence). The CDR3 is made up of 15 amino acids. The DNA of the CDR3 is TGCGCCAGCAGGCAAGGACTAGCGGATCTCGATGAGCAGTTCTTC. Its protein is CASRQGLADLDEQFF.

Details on this clone: Other DNA sequences in the same sample also yield this CDR3. The V call is TRBV2, the J call TRBJ2-5; D unresolved. With 2 bases removed from V and 4 bases from J, the gap between germline ends came to 2 bases. This CDR3 comprises 11 residues. Germline lookup yields CDR1 SNHLY and CDR2 FYNNEI. The CDR3 DNA follows: TGTGCCAGCAGTGAACGAGAGACCCAGTACTTC. Translation: CASSERETQYF.

This chain links TRBV28 with TRBJ2-1, with D unclear. The germline gives CDR1 MDHEN, CDR2 SYDVKM. V lost 8 bases, J lost 2 bases, and 13 bases lay in between. The CDR3 spans 14 residues. CDR3 loop: CASVARQTYNEQFF. The CDR3 nucleotides read TGTGCCAGCGTCGCTAGACAAACCTACAATGAGCAGTTCTTC.

The J gene is TRBJ2-1, the V gene TRBV7-3; D could derive from TRBD1 or TRBD2 (5 bases each). This CDR3 has 15 residues. CDR1 is SGHTA and CDR2 is FQGTGA in the germline V gene. The V gene lost 1 base and the J gene lost 5 bases, with 12 bases spanning the gap. CDR3 bases: TGTGCCAGCAGCTTAATAGGGACCAAAGACAATGAGCAGTTCTTC. Translated: CASSLIGTKDNEQFF.

The rearrangement joins TRBV5-1 to TRBJ2-3, with D unclear. This CDR3 has 15 amino acids. Germline V CDR1 and CDR2: SGHRS, YFSETQ. Trimming shortened V by 0 bases and J by 4 bases, and 12 bases separated the two germline ends. CDR3 sequence: CASSLGAVRADTQYF. DNA for the CDR3: TGCGCCAGCAGCTTGGGTGCAGTTAGGGCAGATACGCAGTATTTT.

This clone was counted only a few times. CDR3 region: CASALRKTRSYNEQFF. In DNA form, the CDR3 reads TGTGCCAGCGCACTTCGGAAGACTAGATCCTACAATGAGCAGTTCTTC. The rearrangement joins TRBV2 to TRBJ2-1; D is perhaps TRBD2 (6 bases). Germline V gene sequence: CDR1 SNHLY, CDR2 FYNNEI. The V end lost 8 bases, the J end lost 1 base, and 18 bases lay between the germline ends. The length of the CDR3 is 16 residues.

The J gene is TRBJ2-2, the V gene TRBV6-5; 11 positions agree with TRBD1. Germline values: CDR1 MNHEY, CDR2 SVGAGI. This CDR3 comprises 15 residues. Unmatched junction bases numbered 5, after V lost 6 bases and J lost 5 bases. CDR3 residues: CASRIWDRGTGELFF. The CDR3 DNA reads as TGTGCCAGCAGGATATGGGACAGGGGGACCGGGGAGCTGTTTTTT.

This chain links TRBV28 with TRBJ2-7; D is unresolved. The CDR3 contains 15 residues. The V gene's germline CDR1 is MDHEN and CDR2 SYDVKM. Trimming cost V 5 bases and J 0 bases, with 14 bases left between them. The CDR3 DNA sequence: TGTGCCAGCAGTCGTCCCGGATCGATCTCCTACGAGCAGTACTTC. This encodes CASSRPGSISYEQYF.

V is TRBV13 and J is TRBJ2-7, with 7 bases aligning to TRBD1. CDR1 is PRHDT, CDR2 FYEKMQ, per germline (reference sequence). Trimming took 7 bases from V and 0 from J; bases not matched to a gene: 6. The CDR3 loop spans 14 amino acids. The CDR3 protein is CASTNRGPSYEQYF. The CDR3 DNA is TGTGCCAGCACCAACAGGGGACCCTCCTACGAGCAGTACTTC.

The chain joins TRBV7-2 to TRBJ2-1, with D possibly being TRBD1 (6 bases). CDR1 is SGHTA, CDR2 FQGNSA, per germline. V was clipped by 6 bases and J by 7 bases, with 19 bases between them. This CDR3 is built from 15 residues. The CDR3 protein is CASSSNSRRGNEQFF. Written as DNA, the CDR3 is TGTGCCAGCAGTTCCAACTCTAGAAGGGGGAATGAGCAGTTCTTC.